The 15 T cell receptor beta chains given below trace back to one sample, sequenced in a study of shared clonotypes between healthy human individuals. CD45RO-negative cells were positively selected for CCR7, leaving out terminally differentiated effector memory CD45RA+ cells. TCRdb's copy holds only in-frame clones and misses some; the assay was immunoSEQ multiplex PCR. Here the sample spans millions of clones, approximately 94% being singletons. The sample consisted of naive CD8+ T cells sorted from blood. All receptors derive from a man aged 18 to 30 in good health.

This clone was seen a single time. The chain combines TRBV27 with TRBJ2-7; D might be TRBD1 (5 bases). Germline V gives CDR1 MNHEY, CDR2 SMNVEV (reference sequence). V shed 0 bases and J shed 5 bases, with 17 bases lying between them. This CDR3 is built from 16 residues. The CDR3 region has the DNA TGTGCCAGCAGTTTATCCCCCAGGGCCGCACAGAACGAGCAGTACTTC. Its protein is CASSLSPRAAQNEQYF.

Notes on this clone: This sample also contains other DNA sequences that code for the same CDR3. This chain uses TRBV7-9 with TRBJ2-1; TRBD2 agrees at 7 bases. Germline CDR1 is SEHNR and CDR2 is FQNEAQ (reference sequence). Trimming cost V 3 bases and J 5 bases; bases outside gene matches: 1. The CDR3 runs 13 residues. In DNA form, the CDR3 reads TGTGCCAGCAGCTTGGGGACTAACAATGAGCAGTTCTTC. It yields the protein CASSLGTNNEQFF.

This clone is a singleton in its sample. V gene TRBV11-2 combines with J gene TRBJ1-1, with D maybe TRBD1 (5 bases). The V and J ends lost 6 bases and 4 bases respectively, with 12 bases between them. The CDR3 is 13 residues long. Germline CDR1 reads SGHAT; CDR2 reads FQNNGV. Here the CDR3 DNA reads TGTGCCAGCAGACGATCAGGGCTCACTGAAGCTTTCTTT. It encodes CASRRSGLTEAFF.

In nucleotides, the CDR3 is TGTGCCAGCAGTTCCCCCGTGGGCGGGGAGGCAGATACGCAGTATTTT. Translation: CASSSPVGGEADTQYF. The chain recombines TRBV6-6 with TRBJ2-3, with a weak D call TRBD2 (6 bases). The CDR3 loop spans 16 amino acids. The germline V and J ends were trimmed by 4 bases and 4 bases, with 18 bases remaining between them. CDR1 and CDR2 from the germline V gene are MNHNY and SVGAGI (reference sequence).

The V call is TRBV4-1, the J call TRBJ1-5; D is ambiguous. The germline V gene has CDR1 MGHRA and CDR2 YSYEKL. CDR3 length equals 13 residues. Trimming cost V 1 base and J 7 bases, with 8 bases left between them. CDR3 amino acids: CASSQGAQQPQHF. The CDR3 DNA reads as TGCGCCAGCAGCCAAGGGGCGCAGCAGCCCCAGCATTTT.

The CDR3 DNA follows: TGTGCCAGCAGTTTAGACAGGGTCCGTTCACCCCTCCACTTT. The encoded protein is CASSLDRVRSPLHF. The V gene is TRBV28, the J gene TRBJ1-6; 7 bases align to TRBD1. The germline CDR1 and CDR2 sequences are MDHEN and SYDVKM. V shed 2 bases, J shed 9 bases, and the junction held 4 bases outside the gene matches. The CDR3 spans 14 residues.

A note on this clone: Other DNA variants within this sample encode the same CDR3. This rearrangement joins TRBV4-3 to TRBJ2-7, with D perhaps TRBD1 (5 bases). The CDR3 runs 14 residues. Looked up from germline, CDR1 is LGHNA and CDR2 is YSLEER. Trimming cost V 1 base and J 1 base, with 8 bases left between them. CDR3 protein: CASSQGTLSYEQYF. CDR3 coding DNA: TGCGCCAGCAGCCAAGGGACATTATCCTACGAGCAGTACTTC.

J is TRBJ2-5 and V is TRBV19, with TRBD1 matching 8 bases. This CDR3 contains 15 residues. Germline V gene sequence: CDR1 LNHDA, CDR2 SQIVND (reference sequence). V was clipped by 3 bases and J by 2 bases; unmatched bases: 5. The CDR3, as DNA: TGTGCCAGTAGTATCGGGACAGGTCCACAAGAGACCCAGTACTTC. Residues: CASSIGTGPQETQYF.

The chain combines TRBV6-5 with TRBJ1-2; D is ambiguous. Germline V gene lookup returns CDR1 MNHEY and CDR2 SVGAGI. V lost 4 bases and J 5 bases, leaving 20 bases between the germline ends. The CDR3 spans 16 residues. The CDR3 DNA reads as TGTGCCAGCAGTTTAGATCCAGGAGCCGTCCAGTATGGCTACACCTTC. Protein: CASSLDPGAVQYGYTF.

This clone came up once. The rearrangement uses TRBV9 and TRBJ2-1; 10 positions match TRBD2. V lost 3 bases, J lost 4 bases, and 4 bases stayed unmatched. This CDR3 is built from 15 residues. Germline lookup yields CDR1 SGDLS and CDR2 YYNGEE. The CDR3 sequence: CASSAGTSEYNEQFF. As DNA, the CDR3 is TGTGCCAGCAGCGCCGGGACTAGCGAGTACAATGAGCAGTTCTTC.

This chain joins TRBV9 and TRBJ1-1; D remains ambiguous. V was trimmed by 0 bases and J by 7 bases, leaving 10 bases between them. The CDR3 runs 13 residues. Germline V gene data show CDR1 as SGDLS and CDR2 as YYNGEE. The DNA of the CDR3 is TGTGCCAGCAGCGTAGGCGGAGGGATTGAAGCTTTCTTT. Translated, it gives CASSVGGGIEAFF.

This chain connects TRBV4-3 to TRBJ2-3, with 7 bases aligning to TRBD2. From germline, CDR1 is LGHNA and CDR2 YSLEER. The CDR3 contains 17 residues. Trimming cost V 0 bases and J 4 bases; bases outside gene matches: 10. The CDR3 loop reads CASSQERTGGEADTQYF. As DNA, the CDR3 is TGCGCCAGCAGCCAAGAGAGGACGGGAGGTGAGGCAGATACGCAGTATTTT.

The rearrangement joins TRBV9 to TRBJ2-7; 12 positions match TRBD2. The germline CDR1 and CDR2 sequences are SGDLS and YYNGEE. The V segment lost 4 bases and the J segment 3 bases; nucleotides outside the gene matches: 5. The CDR3 runs to 15 residues. CDR3 residues: CASSPGTSGFYEQYF. Written as DNA, the CDR3 is TGTGCCAGCAGCCCCGGGACTAGCGGGTTCTACGAGCAGTACTTC.

This clone was counted once. Other DNA sequences in the sample encode the same CDR3. The chain joins TRBV11-2 to TRBJ2-5, with unresolved D. Trimming removed 1 base from V and 5 bases from J, with 8 bases in between. CDR1 and CDR2 (germline): SGHAT, FQNNGV. The CDR3 is made up of 13 amino acids. The CDR3 is CASSLGVGETQYF. The CDR3 DNA reads as TGTGCCAGCAGCTTAGGTGTAGGGGAGACCCAGTACTTC.

The rearrangement links TRBV30 to TRBJ2-3; D is perhaps TRBD2 (5 bases). This CDR3 region has 14 residues. The germline V gene has CDR1 GTSNPN and CDR2 SVGIG (reference sequence). V gave up 0 bases and J gave up 2 bases, with 9 bases separating them. In DNA, the CDR3 is TGTGCCTGGAGTGTAGGGAGCCCCACAGATACGCAGTATTTT. It translates to CAWSVGSPTDTQYF.